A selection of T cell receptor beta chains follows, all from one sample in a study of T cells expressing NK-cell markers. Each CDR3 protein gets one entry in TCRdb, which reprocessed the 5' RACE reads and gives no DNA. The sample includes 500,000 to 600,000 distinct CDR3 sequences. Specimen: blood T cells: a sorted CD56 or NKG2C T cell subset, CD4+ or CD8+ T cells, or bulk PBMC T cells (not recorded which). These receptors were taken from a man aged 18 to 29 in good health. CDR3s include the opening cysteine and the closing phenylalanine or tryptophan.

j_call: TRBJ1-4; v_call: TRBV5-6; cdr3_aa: CASSSGTHNEKLFF
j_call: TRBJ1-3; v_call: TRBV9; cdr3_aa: CASSVVPEPSGNTIYF
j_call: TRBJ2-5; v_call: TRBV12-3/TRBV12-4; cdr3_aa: CASSPYGTEGTQYF
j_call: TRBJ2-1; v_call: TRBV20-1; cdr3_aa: CSARPDRGLYNEQFF
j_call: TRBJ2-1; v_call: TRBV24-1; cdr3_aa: CATSDGTLAEEGEQFF
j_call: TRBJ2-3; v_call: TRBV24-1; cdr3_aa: CATSGPGTSTDTQYF
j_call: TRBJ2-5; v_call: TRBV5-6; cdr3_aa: CASSLGSSGRRLQETQYF
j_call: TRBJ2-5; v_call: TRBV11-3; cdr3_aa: CASSLGIKGTQYF
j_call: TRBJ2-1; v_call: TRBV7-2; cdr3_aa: CASSLGPPPYNEQFF
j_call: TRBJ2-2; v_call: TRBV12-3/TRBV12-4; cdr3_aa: CASSLYSSGRSNTGELFF
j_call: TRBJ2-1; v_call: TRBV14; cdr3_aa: CASSPVSDTSLGDEQFF
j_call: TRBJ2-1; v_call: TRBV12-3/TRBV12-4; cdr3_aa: CASSRQGGKSYNEQFF
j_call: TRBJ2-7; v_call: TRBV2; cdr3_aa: CARRRDRGGEQYF